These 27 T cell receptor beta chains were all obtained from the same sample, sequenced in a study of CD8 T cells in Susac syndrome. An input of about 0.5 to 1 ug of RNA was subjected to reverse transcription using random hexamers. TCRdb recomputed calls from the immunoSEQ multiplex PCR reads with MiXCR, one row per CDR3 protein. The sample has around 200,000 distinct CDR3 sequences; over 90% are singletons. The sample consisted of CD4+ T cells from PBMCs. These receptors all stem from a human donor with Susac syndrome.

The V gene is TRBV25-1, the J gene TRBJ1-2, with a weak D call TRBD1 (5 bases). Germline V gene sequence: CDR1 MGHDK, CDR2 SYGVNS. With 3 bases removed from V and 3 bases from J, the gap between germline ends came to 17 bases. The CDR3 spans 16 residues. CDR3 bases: TGTGCCAGCAGTGACCCTCGTGGGGGGGGAGACTATGGCTACACCTTC. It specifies CASSDPRGGGDYGYTF.

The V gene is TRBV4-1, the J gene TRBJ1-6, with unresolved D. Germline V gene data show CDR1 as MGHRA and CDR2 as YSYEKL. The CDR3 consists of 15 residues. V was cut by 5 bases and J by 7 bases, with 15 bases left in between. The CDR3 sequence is CASSYTEEGNSPLHF. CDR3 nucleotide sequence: TGCGCCAGCAGCTATACCGAGGAAGGAAATTCACCCCTCCACTTT.

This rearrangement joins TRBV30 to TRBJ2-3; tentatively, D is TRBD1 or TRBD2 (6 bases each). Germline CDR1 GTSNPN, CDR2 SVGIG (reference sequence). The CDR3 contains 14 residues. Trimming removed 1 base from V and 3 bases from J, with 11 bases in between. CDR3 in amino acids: CAWSDLGGTDTQYF. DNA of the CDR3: TGTGCCTGGAGTGATCTAGGGGGGACAGATACGCAGTATTTT.

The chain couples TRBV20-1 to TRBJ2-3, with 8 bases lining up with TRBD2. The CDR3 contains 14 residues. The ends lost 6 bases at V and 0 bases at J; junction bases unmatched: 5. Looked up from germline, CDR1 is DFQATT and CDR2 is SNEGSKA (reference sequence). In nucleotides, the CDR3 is TGCAGTGCCTTAGCGGGGCCAAGCACAGATACGCAGTATTTT. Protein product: CSALAGPSTDTQYF.

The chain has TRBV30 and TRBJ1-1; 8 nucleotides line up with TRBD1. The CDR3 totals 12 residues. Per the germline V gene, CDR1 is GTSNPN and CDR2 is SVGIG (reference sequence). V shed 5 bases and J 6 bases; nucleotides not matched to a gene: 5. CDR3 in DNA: TGTGCCTGGGGACAGGGATACGCTGAAGCTTTCTTT. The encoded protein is CAWGQGYAEAFF.

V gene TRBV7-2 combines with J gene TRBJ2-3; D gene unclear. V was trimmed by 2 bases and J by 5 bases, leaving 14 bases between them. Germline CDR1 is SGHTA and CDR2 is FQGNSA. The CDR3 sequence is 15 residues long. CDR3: CASSLMGFRGDTQYF. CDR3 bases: TGTGCCAGCAGCTTAATGGGATTTCGTGGAGATACGCAGTATTTT.

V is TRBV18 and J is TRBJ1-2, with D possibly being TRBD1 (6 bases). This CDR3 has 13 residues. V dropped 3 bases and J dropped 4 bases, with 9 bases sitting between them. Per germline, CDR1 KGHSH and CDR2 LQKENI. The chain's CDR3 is CASSPAGAYGYTF. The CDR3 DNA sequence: TGTGCCAGCTCACCCGCAGGGGCCTATGGCTACACCTTC. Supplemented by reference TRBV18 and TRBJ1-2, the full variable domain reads NAGVMQNPRHLVRRRGQEARLRCSPMKGHSHVYWYRQLPEEGLKFMVYLQKENIIDESGMPKERFSAEFPKEGPSILRIQQVVRGDSAAYFCASSPAGAYGYTFGSGTRLTVV.

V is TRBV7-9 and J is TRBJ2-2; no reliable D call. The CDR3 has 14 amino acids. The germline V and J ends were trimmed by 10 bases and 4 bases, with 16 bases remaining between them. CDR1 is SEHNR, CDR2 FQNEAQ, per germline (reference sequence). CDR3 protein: CATHSSSGTGELFF. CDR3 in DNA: TGTGCCACCCACAGCTCCTCGGGCACCGGGGAGCTGTTTTTT.

This CDR3 reads CASSTTRGQASPEAFF. The CDR3 DNA is TGTGCCAGTAGTACAACCCGTGGACAGGCCTCACCTGAAGCTTTCTTT. The rearrangement joins TRBV19 to TRBJ1-1; 7 bases line up with TRBD1. CDR1 is LNHDA, CDR2 SQIVND, per germline (reference sequence). Trimming took 4 bases from V and 6 from J; bases not matched to a gene: 14. The CDR3 length is 16 residues.

CDR3 sequence: CASREGRSNTEAFF. The CDR3 DNA is TGTGCCAGCAGGGAAGGACGGTCGAACACTGAAGCTTTCTTT. The V gene is TRBV6-5, the J gene TRBJ1-1; D not resolved. Germline V lookup: CDR1 MNHEY, CDR2 SVGAGI. CDR3 size: 14 residues. Trimming took 6 bases from V and 1 from J, leaving 12 bases between them.

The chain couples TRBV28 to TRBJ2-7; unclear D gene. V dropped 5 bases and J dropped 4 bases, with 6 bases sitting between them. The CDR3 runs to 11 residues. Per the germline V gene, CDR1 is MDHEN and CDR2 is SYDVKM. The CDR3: CASSGFYEQYF. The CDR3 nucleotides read TGTGCCAGCAGTGGATTTTACGAGCAGTACTTC.

The CDR3 coding sequence is TGTGCCAGCAGTTACTCTGCGGGAGGACCGGATACGCAGTATTTT. Translating gives CASSYSAGGPDTQYF. This sequence joins TRBV6-5 and TRBJ2-3; 8 bases are a match to TRBD2. This CDR3 has 15 amino acids. Germline trimming cut 0 bases from V and 6 bases from J; bases unmatched to any gene: 5. CDR1 and CDR2 (germline): MNHEY, SVGAGI.

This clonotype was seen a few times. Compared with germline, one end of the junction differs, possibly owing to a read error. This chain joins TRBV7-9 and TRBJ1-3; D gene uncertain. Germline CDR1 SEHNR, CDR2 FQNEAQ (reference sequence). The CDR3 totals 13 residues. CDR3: CASSLGSGNTIYF. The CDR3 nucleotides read TGTGCCAGCAGTTTAGGCTCTGGAAACACCATATATTTT.

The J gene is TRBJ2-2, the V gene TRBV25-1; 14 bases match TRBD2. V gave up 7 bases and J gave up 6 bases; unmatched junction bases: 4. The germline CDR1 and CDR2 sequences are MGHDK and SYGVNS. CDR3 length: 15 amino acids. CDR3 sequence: CASTGTSGSPGELFF. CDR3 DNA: TGTGCCAGCACTGGGACTAGCGGGAGCCCCGGGGAGCTGTTTTTT.

The CDR3 protein is CASSWVGGDSYEQYF. CDR3 nucleotide sequence: TGTGCCAGCAGCTGGGTGGGGGGGGACTCCTACGAGCAGTACTTC. V and J are TRBV7-9 and TRBJ2-7; the match to TRBD2 covers 7 bases. The V gene end was trimmed by 4 bases and the J gene end by 0 bases; junction bases not matched to a gene: 6. CDR1 and CDR2 (germline): SEHNR, FQNEAQ (reference sequence). The CDR3 runs 15 residues.

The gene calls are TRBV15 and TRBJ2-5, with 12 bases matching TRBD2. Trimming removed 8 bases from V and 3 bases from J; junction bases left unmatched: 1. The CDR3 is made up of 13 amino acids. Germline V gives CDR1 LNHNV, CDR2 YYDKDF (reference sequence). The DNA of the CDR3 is TGTGCCACCCTAGCGGGAGGGGAAGAGACCCAGTACTTC. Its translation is CATLAGGEETQYF.

CDR3 DNA: TGTGCCAGCGGCGGGAGGGCCGGGGATACGCAGTATTTT. This sequence encodes CASGGRAGDTQYF. The chain employs TRBV25-1 and TRBJ2-3; 9 nucleotides align to TRBD2. Per germline, CDR1 MGHDK and CDR2 SYGVNS. V lost 8 bases, J lost 6 bases, and 6 bases stayed unmatched. The length of the CDR3 is 13 residues. Based on the CDR3 plus reference TRBV25-1 and TRBJ2-3, the full variable domain is EADIYQTPRYLVIGTGKKITLECSQTMGHDKMYWYQQDPGMELHLIHYSYGVNSTEKGDLSSESTVSRIRTEHFPLTLESARPSHTSQYLCASGGRAGDTQYFGPGTRLTVL.

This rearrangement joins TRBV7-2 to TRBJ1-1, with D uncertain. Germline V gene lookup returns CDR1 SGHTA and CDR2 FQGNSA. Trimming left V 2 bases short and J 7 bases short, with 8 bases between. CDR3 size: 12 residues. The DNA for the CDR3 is TGTGCCAGCAGCTTATCAAATAATGAAGCTTTCTTT. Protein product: CASSLSNNEAFF.

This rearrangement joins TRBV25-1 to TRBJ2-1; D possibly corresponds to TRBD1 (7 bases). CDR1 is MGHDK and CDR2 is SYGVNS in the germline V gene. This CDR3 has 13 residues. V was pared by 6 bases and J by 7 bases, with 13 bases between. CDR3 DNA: TGTGCCAGCAGCCCACAGGGGAGGAATGAGCAGTTCTTC. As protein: CASSPQGRNEQFF.

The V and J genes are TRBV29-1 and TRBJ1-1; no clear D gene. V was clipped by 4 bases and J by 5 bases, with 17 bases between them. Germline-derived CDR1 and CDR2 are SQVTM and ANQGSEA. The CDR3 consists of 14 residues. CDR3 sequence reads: CSVVMAAANTEAFF. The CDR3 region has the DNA TGCAGCGTTGTAATGGCAGCCGCGAATACTGAAGCTTTCTTT.

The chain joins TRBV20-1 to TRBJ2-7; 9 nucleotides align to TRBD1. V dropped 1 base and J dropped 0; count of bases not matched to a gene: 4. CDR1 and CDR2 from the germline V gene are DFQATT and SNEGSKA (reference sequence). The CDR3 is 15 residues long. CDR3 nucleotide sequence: TGCAGTGCTAGAGCGGGGACAGGGAGCTCCTACGAGCAGTACTTC. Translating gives CSARAGTGSSYEQYF.

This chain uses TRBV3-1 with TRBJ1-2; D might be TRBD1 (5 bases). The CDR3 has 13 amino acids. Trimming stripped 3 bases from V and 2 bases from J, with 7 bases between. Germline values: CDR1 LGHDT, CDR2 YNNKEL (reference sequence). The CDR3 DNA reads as TGTGCCAGCAGCCATGGGGGGAACTATGGCTACACCTTC. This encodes CASSHGGNYGYTF. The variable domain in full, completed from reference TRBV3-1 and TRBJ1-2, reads DTAVSQTPKYLVTQMGNDKSIKCEQNLGHDTMYWYKQDSKKFLKIMFSYNNKELIINETVPNRFSPKSPDKAHLNLHINSLELGDSAVYFCASSHGGNYGYTFGSGTRLTVV.

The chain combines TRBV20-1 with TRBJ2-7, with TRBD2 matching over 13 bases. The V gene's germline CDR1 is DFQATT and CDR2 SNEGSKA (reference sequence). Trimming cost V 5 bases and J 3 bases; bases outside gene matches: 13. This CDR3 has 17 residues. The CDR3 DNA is TGCAGTGCTTGGGGGATTATTCGGACTAGCGGGAGCTACGAGCAGTACTTC. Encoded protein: CSAWGIIRTSGSYEQYF.

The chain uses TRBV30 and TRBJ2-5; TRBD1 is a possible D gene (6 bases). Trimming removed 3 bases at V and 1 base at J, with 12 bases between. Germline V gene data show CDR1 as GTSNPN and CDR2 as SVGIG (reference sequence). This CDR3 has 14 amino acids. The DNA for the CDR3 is TGTGCCTGGAGCGAGGGACACCTCCAAGAGACCCAGTACTTC. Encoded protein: CAWSEGHLQETQYF.

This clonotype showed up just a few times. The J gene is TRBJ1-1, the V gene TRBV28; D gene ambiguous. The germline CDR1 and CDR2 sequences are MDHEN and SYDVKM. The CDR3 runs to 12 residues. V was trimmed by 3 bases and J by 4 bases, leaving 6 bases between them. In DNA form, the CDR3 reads TGTGCCAGCAGTTTCGGCGGCACTGAAGCTTTCTTT. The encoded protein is CASSFGGTEAFF.

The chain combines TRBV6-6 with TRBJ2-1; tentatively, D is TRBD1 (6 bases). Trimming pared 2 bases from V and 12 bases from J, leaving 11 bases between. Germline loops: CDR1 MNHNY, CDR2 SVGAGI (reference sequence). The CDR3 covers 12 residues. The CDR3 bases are TGTGCCAGCAGTTACGTGGGACAAGGGCAGTTCTTC. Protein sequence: CASSYVGQGQFF.

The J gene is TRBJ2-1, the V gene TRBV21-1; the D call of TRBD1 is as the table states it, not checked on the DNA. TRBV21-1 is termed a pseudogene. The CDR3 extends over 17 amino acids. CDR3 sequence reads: CASSVYRDIGSYNEQFF. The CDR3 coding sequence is TGTGCCAGCAGCGTGTACAGGGACATCGGTTCCTACAATGAGCAGTTCTTC.